This TCR beta chain came from a study of T-cell memory formation after mild COVID-19. Study in general: TCR clusters were mostly donor specific. The study, taken as a whole, reports: CD8+ contracting clones occupied EMRA, while CD4+ ones occupied mainly CM and EM.

With respect to this clonotype: Its antigen is unknown.

Constant-segment primers and 5'RACE yielded cDNA libraries for TCR alpha and TCR beta, each carrying sample barcodes and UMIs. MiXCR, applied by TCRdb to the 5' RACE reads, yields one record per CDR3 protein. The top ten hold around 13% of the sample, which has hundreds of thousands of distinct CDR3 sequences, about 20% seen once. Trimming took 4 bases from V and 2 from J, leaving 14 bases between them. Germline values: CDR1 ENHRY, CDR2 SYGVKD. The CDR3 is 15 amino acids. The V and J genes are TRBV10-3 and TRBJ1-2; D gene uncertain. What was sequenced was PBMCs or a T cell subset sorted from them (not recorded which). The TCR sequence derives from an adult woman who had mild COVID-19 (a few samples of this study predate the infection). Cell type and time point are not known. This CDR3 reads CAISGPQQLNYGYTF. The CDR3 DNA sequence: TGTGCCATCAGTGGCCCTCAACAGCTCAACTATGGCTACACCTTC.